The 8 T cell receptor beta chains given below trace back to one sample, sequenced in a study of blood T cell repertoires in COVID-19. The protocol was immunoSEQ multiplex PCR, while the TCRdb copy is restricted to in-frame clones and leaves out a portion. Among tens of thousands of clones, about 82% were seen once, and the ten largest hold about 20%. The sample consisted of peripheral blood. The receptors were gathered from an elderly woman in a cohort sampled during active or convalescent COVID-19.

CDR3 sequence (DNA): TGTGCCAGCAGCTTAGATGGGTCGGGACTCGTCACAGATACGCAGTATTTT. Encoded protein: CASSLDGSGLVTDTQYF. The rearrangement uses TRBV11-2 and TRBJ2-3; a possible D gene is TRBD2 (6 bases). The CDR3 consists of 17 residues. The V end was cut by 0 bases, the J end by 2 bases, with 15 bases between. CDR1 and CDR2 from the germline V gene are SGHAT and FQNNGV.

This rearrangement joins TRBV28 to TRBJ2-1, with D perhaps TRBD2 (6 bases). The CDR3 runs 18 residues. Trimming shortened V by 5 bases and J by 0 bases, and 20 bases separated the two germline ends. CDR1 and CDR2 (germline): MDHEN, SYDVKM. The CDR3 protein is CASSPNLMGGASYNEQFF. The CDR3 DNA follows: TGTGCCAGCAGTCCAAACCTCATGGGAGGTGCCTCCTACAATGAGCAGTTCTTC.

The V and J genes are TRBV5-1 and TRBJ2-5; D may be TRBD1 (6 bases). Germline assignment: CDR1 SGHRS and CDR2 YFSETQ. CDR3 length equals 14 residues. Trimming shortened V by 0 bases and J by 5 bases, and 11 bases separated the two germline ends. The CDR3 region is CASSLVGGTETQYF. The CDR3 nucleotides read TGCGCCAGCAGCTTGGTTGGGGGCACGGAGACCCAGTACTTC.

The V and J genes are TRBV6-1 and TRBJ1-2, with D perhaps TRBD1 (5 bases). The germline gives CDR1 MNHNS, CDR2 SASEGT. Trimming cost V 0 bases and J 7 bases, with 15 bases left between them. This CDR3 has 15 amino acids. The CDR3 bases are TGTGCCAGCAGTGAAGCGGGGGGTGATCTCGGTGGCTACACCTTC. As protein: CASSEAGGDLGGYTF.

This rearrangement joins TRBV18 to TRBJ1-1; D is unclear. Between the trimmed V and J ends, which lost 4 bases and 5 bases, there was a span of 14 bases. The CDR3 is 14 residues long. Germline V gene lookup returns CDR1 KGHSH and CDR2 LQKENI. CDR3 sequence reads: CASSQGSGITEAFF. The CDR3 coding sequence is TGTGCCAGCTCACAAGGCTCCGGGATTACTGAAGCTTTCTTT.

The gene calls are TRBV11-2 and TRBJ2-1; the match to TRBD2 covers 8 bases. CDR1 is SGHAT and CDR2 is FQNNGV in the germline V gene. V lost 4 bases to trimming and J lost 8 bases; unmatched junction nucleotides: 19. The CDR3 consists of 18 residues. CDR3 DNA: TGTGCCAGCAGCTCCGGGTCTCGGTCCGGGAGGGCCGGGCATGAGCAGTTCTTC. This translates into CASSSGSRSGRAGHEQFF.

The V gene is TRBV13, the J gene TRBJ1-2; tentative D call: TRBD1 (6 bases). This CDR3 has 13 residues. Trimming pared 4 bases from V and 2 bases from J, leaving 8 bases between. CDR1 is PRHDT, CDR2 FYEKMQ, per germline (reference sequence). The CDR3, as DNA: TGTGCCAGCAGCTCACAGGGCAACTATGGCTACACCTTC. Translating gives CASSSQGNYGYTF. Based on the CDR3 plus reference TRBV13 and TRBJ1-2, the full variable domain is AAGVIQSPRHLIKEKRETATLKCYPIPRHDTVYWYQQGPGQDPQFLISFYEKMQSDKGSIPDRFSAQQFSDYHSELNMSSLELGDSALYFCASSSQGNYGYTFGSGTRLTVV.

The V call is TRBV3-1 (or the pseudogene TRBV3-2), the J call TRBJ1-2, with D unresolved. Germline lookup yields CDR1 LGHDT and CDR2 YNNKEL (reference sequence). V shed 0 bases and J shed 8 bases, with 10 bases lying between them. The CDR3 loop spans 13 amino acids. CDR3: CASSQDPGYGYTF. The CDR3 bases are TGTGCCAGCAGCCAAGATCCGGGGTACGGCTACACCTTC.